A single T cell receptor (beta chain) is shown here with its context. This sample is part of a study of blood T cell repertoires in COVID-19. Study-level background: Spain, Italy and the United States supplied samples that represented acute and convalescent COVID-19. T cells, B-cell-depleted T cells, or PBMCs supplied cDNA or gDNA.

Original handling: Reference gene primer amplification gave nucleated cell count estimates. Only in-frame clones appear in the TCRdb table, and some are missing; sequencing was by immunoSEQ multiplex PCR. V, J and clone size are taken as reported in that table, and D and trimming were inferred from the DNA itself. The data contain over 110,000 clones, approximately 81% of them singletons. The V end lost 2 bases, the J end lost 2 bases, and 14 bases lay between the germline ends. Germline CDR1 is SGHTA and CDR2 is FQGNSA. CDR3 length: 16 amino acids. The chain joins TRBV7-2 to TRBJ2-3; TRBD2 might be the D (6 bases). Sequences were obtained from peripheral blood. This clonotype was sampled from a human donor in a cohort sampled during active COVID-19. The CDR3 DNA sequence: TGTGCCAGCAGCTTACGGCGAGGCGGGACCACAGATACGCAGTATTTT. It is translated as CASSLRRGGTTDTQYF.